Listed here are 16 T cell receptor beta chains from one sample, sequenced in a study of T cells in Graves' hyperthyroidism and ophthalmopathy. RNA transcripts were the template for amplifying TCR beta CDR3 regions. RT-PCR in the first round (using the HTBI primer set) targeted the TCR CDR3. TCRdb re-analysed the multiplex PCR reads in MiXCR, keeping a single row per CDR3 protein. The table includes hundreds of thousands of distinct CDR3 sequences, roughly 40% detected once. The sample was blood. The receptors originated from a man aged 18 to 35 with Graves' hyperthyroidism.

Only a few counts were recorded for this clonotype. The chain combines TRBV7-2 with TRBJ1-1; D uncertain. Germline assignment: CDR1 SGHTA and CDR2 FQGNSA. CDR3 size: 18 residues. V was shortened by 3 bases and J by 2 bases, with 22 bases between the two germline ends. For the CDR3, the DNA is TGTGCCAGCAGCTTTCAGGTCGCGGTTGTCAGCCCTAACACTGAAGCTTTCTTT. Protein sequence: CASSFQVAVVSPNTEAFF.

The V call is TRBV7-9, the J call TRBJ1-1; no definite D call. Trimming cost V 5 bases and J 7 bases, with 11 bases left between them. Germline V CDR1 and CDR2: SEHNR, FQNEAQ (reference sequence). CDR3 size: 12 residues. Here the CDR3 DNA reads TGTGCCAGCAGCGCCCTTAGGCATGAAGCTTTCTTT. Encoded protein: CASSALRHEAFF.

A few counts support this clonotype. The rearrangement joins TRBV20-1 to TRBJ1-3; TRBD1 is a possible D gene (5 bases). This CDR3 is built from 13 residues. Germline V gene lookup returns CDR1 DFQATT and CDR2 SNEGSKA (reference sequence). V lost 3 bases, J lost 1 base, and 7 bases lay in between. This CDR3 is CSASGGSGNTIYF. DNA of the CDR3: TGCAGTGCTAGTGGGGGTTCTGGAAACACCATATATTTT.

In this sample, this clonotype turned up many times. This chain joins TRBV7-8 and TRBJ2-7, with D tentatively TRBD1 (6 bases). Per the germline V gene, CDR1 is SGHVS and CDR2 is FQNEAQ. V lost 4 bases to trimming and J lost 5 bases, with 12 bases between them. The CDR3 covers 13 residues. This chain's CDR3 is CASSSKDSHEQYF. For the CDR3, the DNA is TGTGCCAGCAGCTCAAAGGACAGTCACGAGCAGTACTTC.

A word on this clonotype: With a much larger clone just one base away, this may be a read error. The CDR3 sequence is CSAKAGYEQYF. CDR3 DNA: TGCAGTGCTAAGGCAGGCTACGAGCAGTACTTC. This rearrangement joins TRBV20-1 to TRBJ2-7; D is ambiguous. Germline CDR1 DFQATT, CDR2 SNEGSKA (reference sequence). V lost 4 bases, J lost 3 bases, and 7 bases lay in between. This CDR3 comprises 11 residues.

The rearrangement links TRBV2 to TRBJ1-5; D possibly corresponds to TRBD1 (5 bases). The CDR3 length is 15 residues. From germline, CDR1 is SNHLY and CDR2 FYNNEI. Trimming removed 6 bases from V and 4 bases from J, with 16 bases in between. This CDR3 is CASSQTGRYNQPQHF. The CDR3 bases are TGTGCCAGCAGCCAAACAGGACGGTATAATCAGCCCCAGCATTTT.

The J gene is TRBJ2-2, the V gene TRBV7-9; 12 nucleotides agree with TRBD2. The CDR3 runs to 18 residues. The trim removed 4 bases at V and 3 bases at J, leaving 9 bases unmatched. Germline V gives CDR1 SEHNR, CDR2 FQNEAQ (reference sequence). The CDR3 protein is CASSWGLAGPAYTGELFF. The CDR3 DNA reads as TGTGCCAGCAGCTGGGGACTAGCGGGTCCCGCTTACACCGGGGAGCTGTTTTTT.

The chain joins TRBV12-3 or TRBV12-4 to TRBJ1-1, with a weak D call TRBD1 (5 bases). V was clipped by 3 bases and J by 7 bases, with 9 bases between them. CDR3 size: 12 residues. CDR3 nucleotide sequence: TGTGCCAGCAGTTTGCCGGGGGTTGAAGCTTTCTTT. It yields the protein CASSLPGVEAFF.

The rearrangement links TRBV7-8 to TRBJ1-3, with D tentatively TRBD1 (5 bases). The CDR3 loop spans 15 amino acids. The V gene's germline CDR1 is SGHVS and CDR2 FQNEAQ. Deletions cut 2 bases from V and 8 bases from J, with 16 bases between. CDR3 coding DNA: TGTGCCAGCAGCTTACCAGGGAACTATGGCTACACCATATATTTT. This sequence encodes CASSLPGNYGYTIYF. Looking up the rest from reference TRBV7-8 and TRBJ1-3 gives the full variable domain: GAGVSQSPRYKVAKRGQDVALRCDPISGHVSLFWYQQALGQGPEFLTYFQNEAQLDKSGLPSDRFFAERPEGSVSTLKIQRTQQEDSAVYLCASSLPGNYGYTIYFGEGSWLTVV.

This clonotype was counted only a few times. The V gene is TRBV6-5, the J gene TRBJ1-1, with TRBD1 identical over 9 bases. The CDR3 consists of 14 residues. The junction had 3 bases not matched to a gene; V was cut back by 6 bases and J by 1 base. Germline-derived CDR1 and CDR2 are MNHEY and SVGAGI. CDR3 region: CASRGQGKNTEAFF. The CDR3 DNA is TGTGCCAGCAGGGGACAGGGAAAGAACACTGAAGCTTTCTTT.

This clonotype was seen repeatedly, ten times or more. The chain employs TRBV2 and TRBJ1-5; D ambiguous. The CDR3 extends over 12 amino acids. Germline CDR1 reads SNHLY; CDR2 reads FYNNEI. The V end was cut by 3 bases, the J end by 11 bases, with 11 bases between. CDR3 sequence: CASSDRPGAQHF. CDR3 bases: TGTGCCAGCAGTGATAGACCGGGCGCCCAGCATTTT.

This rearrangement joins TRBV6-5 to TRBJ1-2; D uncertain. Germline CDR1 reads MNHEY; CDR2 reads SVGAGI. The CDR3 spans 13 residues. V was clipped by 4 bases and J by 7 bases, with 13 bases between them. The CDR3 is CASSSSVYGGYTF. The CDR3, as DNA: TGTGCCAGCAGTTCGTCGGTGTACGGTGGCTACACCTTC.

This clonotype was counted at least ten times. The chain links TRBV10-3 to TRBJ2-7; either TRBD1 or TRBD2 may supply D (5 bases each). CDR1 and CDR2 from the germline V gene are ENHRY and SYGVKD. V lost 2 bases and J 3 bases, leaving 17 bases between the germline ends. This CDR3 contains 16 residues. As DNA, the CDR3 is TGTGCCATCAGTGAGGCGGAGGACTGGGACCTCTACGAGCAGTACTTC. This gives the protein CAISEAEDWDLYEQYF.

The genes are TRBV25-1 and TRBJ1-6; 9 positions match TRBD1. The CDR3 runs 15 residues. Per the germline V gene, CDR1 is MGHDK and CDR2 is SYGVNS. With 5 bases clipped from V and 7 bases from J, the junction kept 6 bases outside the gene matches. CDR3 bases: TGTGCCAGCAGTCCCGGACAGGGGTGGAATTCACCCCTCCACTTT. Amino acid sequence: CASSPGQGWNSPLHF.

Only a few counts were recorded for this clonotype. The chain joins TRBV10-3 to TRBJ2-7; no definite D call. Germline-derived CDR1 and CDR2 are ENHRY and SYGVKD. Trimming removed 2 bases from V and 7 bases from J, with 18 bases in between. The CDR3 consists of 15 residues. CDR3 region: CAISEDQSPGGEQYF. CDR3 DNA sequence: TGTGCCATCAGTGAGGATCAGAGCCCTGGTGGGGAGCAGTACTTC.

This clonotype was counted only a few times. The V call is TRBV12-3 or TRBV12-4, the J call TRBJ1-1, with D maybe TRBD1 (5 bases). The CDR3 contains 15 residues. Trimming removed 3 bases from V and 10 bases from J, with 21 bases in between. The CDR3 sequence: CASSFDQGAIGGAFF. CDR3 nucleotide sequence: TGTGCCAGCAGTTTTGATCAAGGGGCGATCGGAGGAGCTTTCTTT.